This entry lists 22 T cell receptor beta chains sequenced from one sample in a study of cytomegalovirus exposure and HLA in healthy donors. In the PCR, 60 Vbeta and 13 Jbeta primers were used. Using immunoSEQ multiplex PCR, the repertoire was profiled, and TCRdb retains in-frame clones only, with some absent. The data show about 130,000 clones, roughly four fifths seen once. Source material: PBMCs. The receptors originated from a woman aged 40-49 years in good health and CMV-seropositive.

The chain combines TRBV6-5 with TRBJ2-3; D uncertain. Germline CDR1 MNHEY, CDR2 SVGAGI. This CDR3 comprises 16 residues. The V end lost 1 base, the J end lost 2 bases, and 13 bases lay between the germline ends. The DNA of the CDR3 is TGTGCCAGCAGTTACTTAGCCCAATATGACACAGATACGCAGTATTTT. This codes for CASSYLAQYDTDTQYF.

The rearrangement joins TRBV29-1 to TRBJ1-2; D remains ambiguous. The CDR3 runs 11 residues. Germline CDR1 reads SQVTM; CDR2 reads ANQGSEA. V shed 6 bases and J shed 1 base, with 6 bases lying between them. In nucleotides, the CDR3 is TGCAGCGTACCAGTTAACTATGGCTACACCTTC. This sequence encodes CSVPVNYGYTF.

This rearrangement joins TRBV6-1 to TRBJ2-7; 7 positions agree with TRBD1. The CDR3 length is 18 residues. Germline CDR1 MNHNS, CDR2 SASEGT. The V segment lost 2 bases and the J segment 5 bases; nucleotides outside the gene matches: 18. Here the CDR3 DNA reads TGTGCCAGCAGTGAATTCAGGGGGACAGCCTCCGTCTTCCACGAGCAGTACTTC. This gives the protein CASSEFRGTASVFHEQYF.

The V call is TRBV7-2, the J call TRBJ1-1, with TRBD1 identical over 8 bases. The ends lost 4 bases at V and 0 bases at J; junction bases unmatched: 4. CDR1 and CDR2 (germline): SGHTA, FQGNSA. This CDR3 comprises 15 residues. DNA of the CDR3: TGTGCCAGCAGCTCCCCGGACAGGGTGAACACTGAAGCTTTCTTT. Protein product: CASSSPDRVNTEAFF.

The V call is TRBV7-6, the J call TRBJ2-1; possibly TRBD2 for D (5 bases). This CDR3 region has 14 residues. Trimming shortened V by 5 bases and J by 7 bases, and 15 bases separated the two germline ends. CDR1 and CDR2 (germline): SGHVS, FNYEAQ. The CDR3 coding sequence is TGTGCCAGCAGCCGAACTAGTTTGGGTAATGAGCAGTTCTTC. This gives the protein CASSRTSLGNEQFF. Looking up the rest from reference TRBV7-6 and TRBJ2-1 gives the full variable domain: GAGVSQSPRYKVTKRGQDVALRCDPISGHVSLYWYRQALGQGPEFLTYFNYEAQQDKSGLPNDRFSAERPEGSISTLTIQRTEQRDSAMYRCASSRTSLGNEQFFGPGTRLTVL.

The J gene is TRBJ1-4, the V gene TRBV2; the D is unclear. V was trimmed by 5 bases and J by 0 bases, leaving 7 bases between them. The CDR3 has 14 residues. In germline, CDR1 is SNHLY, CDR2 FYNNEI. The CDR3 spells CASSREATNEKLFF. The DNA for the CDR3 is TGTGCCAGCAGTAGAGAAGCAACTAATGAAAAACTGTTTTTT.

This chain joins TRBV7-2 and TRBJ1-1; D perhaps matches TRBD1 (5 bases). The V end was cut by 1 base, the J end by 6 bases, with 6 bases between. The CDR3 has 12 residues. Per the germline V gene, CDR1 is SGHTA and CDR2 is FQGNSA. As DNA, the CDR3 is TGTGCCAGCAGCTTAGGGGGGGCTGAAGCTTTCTTT. This codes for CASSLGGAEAFF.

The chain employs TRBV2 and TRBJ1-2; 10 bases line up with TRBD1. V was pared by 6 bases and J by 2 bases, with 9 bases of the junction left unmatched. The CDR3 is 16 amino acids. Germline loops: CDR1 SNHLY, CDR2 FYNNEI. CDR3 nucleotides: TGTGCCAGCAGCCCCGACAGGGGGCTCACGAACTATGGCTACACCTTC. The encoded protein is CASSPDRGLTNYGYTF.

This chain connects TRBV27 to TRBJ2-7; D is unclear. The V end was cut by 3 bases, the J end by 0 bases, with 6 bases between. The CDR3 totals 13 residues. Germline CDR1 reads MNHEY; CDR2 reads SMNVEV (reference sequence). CDR3: CASSFSSSYEQYF. As DNA, the CDR3 is TGTGCCAGCAGTTTCTCTAGCTCCTACGAGCAGTACTTC.

This clone showed up just a few times. The gene calls are TRBV6-4 and TRBJ2-1; D perhaps matches TRBD2 (5 bases). The ends were cut back, 2 bases at V and 3 bases at J, with 11 bases in the middle. The germline CDR1 and CDR2 sequences are MRHNA and SNTAGT. CDR3 size: 15 residues. CDR3 in amino acids: CASSDQAGNYNEQFF. Here the CDR3 DNA reads TGTGCCAGCAGTGACCAGGCGGGCAACTACAATGAGCAGTTCTTC.

The rearrangement links TRBV28 to TRBJ1-5; D remains ambiguous. The CDR3 loop spans 11 amino acids. Trimming took off 5 bases at V and 5 bases at J, with 4 bases between the two ends. Germline V lookup: CDR1 MDHEN, CDR2 SYDVKM. For the CDR3, the DNA is TGTGCCAGCAGTCTTGATCAGCCCCAGCATTTT. This codes for CASSLDQPQHF.

As concerns this clone: One end of the junction varies from germline; a read error may be responsible. Other DNA sequences in the sample encode the same CDR3. The chain links TRBV6-1 to TRBJ1-1, with a tentative D call TRBD1 (5 bases). Germline values: CDR1 MNHNS, CDR2 SASEGT. The CDR3 is 14 amino acids. CDR3 DNA: TGTGCCGTGGAGTTATCACAGGAGAACACTGAGGCTTTCTTT. As protein: CAVELSQENTEAFF.

The gene calls are TRBV10-1 and TRBJ1-1, with a tentative D call TRBD1 (5 bases). This CDR3 is built from 12 residues. In germline, CDR1 is WNHNN, CDR2 SYGVQD (reference sequence). The V end was cut by 7 bases, the J end by 7 bases, with 13 bases between. This CDR3 reads CASTLNRNEAFF. DNA for the CDR3: TGCGCCAGCACCCTAAACAGGAATGAAGCTTTCTTT.

This chain connects TRBV2 to TRBJ2-7; 7 bases agree with TRBD1. CDR3 size: 14 residues. Trimming removed 1 base from V and 3 bases from J; junction bases left unmatched: 3. Per the germline V gene, CDR1 is SNHLY and CDR2 is FYNNEI. CDR3 in DNA: TGTGCCAGCAGTGAAGGAAGGGGGCGCTACGAGCAGTACTTC. Its protein product is CASSEGRGRYEQYF.

The rearrangement uses TRBV30 and TRBJ2-5, with TRBD1 matching over 10 bases. The germline gives CDR1 GTSNPN, CDR2 SVGIG (reference sequence). Unmatched junction bases numbered 9, after V lost 0 bases and J lost 5 bases. The CDR3 has 16 residues. The DNA of the CDR3 is TGTGCCTGGAGTGTGGGACAGGGGAGTATAACGGAGACCCAGTACTTC. As protein: CAWSVGQGSITETQYF. The full variable domain, completed using reference TRBV30 and TRBJ2-5, is SQTIHQWPATLVQPVGSPLSLECTVEGTSNPNLYWYRQAAGRGLQLLFYSVGIGQISSEVPQNLSASRPQDRQFILSSKKLLLSDSGFYLCAWSVGQGSITETQYFGPGTRLLVL.

This rearrangement joins TRBV7-9 to TRBJ2-7; D is possibly TRBD2 (6 bases). This CDR3 is built from 14 residues. Germline V lookup: CDR1 SEHNR, CDR2 FQNEAQ (reference sequence). V was clipped by 1 base and J by 7 bases, with 14 bases between them. As DNA, the CDR3 is TGTGCCAGCAGCTTAGTGGAGGGGCCTCGGGAGCAGTACTTC. This encodes CASSLVEGPREQYF. The whole variable domain, remainder taken from reference TRBV7-9 and TRBJ2-7, is DTGVSQNPRHKITKRGQNVTFRCDPISEHNRLYWYRQTLGQGPEFLTYFQNEAQLEKSRLLSDRFSAERPKGSFSTLEIQRTEQGDSAMYLCASSLVEGPREQYFGPGTRLTVT.

The V gene is TRBV4-2, the J gene TRBJ2-7; 14 nucleotides agree with TRBD2. This CDR3 is built from 19 residues. The V and J ends lost 2 bases and 1 base, in that order; junction bases with no gene match: 10. Looked up from germline, CDR1 is LGHNA and CDR2 is YNFKEQ. The CDR3 reads CASSQRTGTSGSKSYEQYF. Written as DNA, the CDR3 is TGTGCCAGCAGCCAAAGGACCGGGACTAGCGGGAGCAAATCCTACGAGCAGTACTTC.

This clone was seen only a few times. The V gene is TRBV5-8, the J gene TRBJ2-7; TRBD1 matches at 8 bases. Germline assignment: CDR1 SGHTS and CDR2 YDEGEE. The CDR3 length is 11 residues. V gave up 2 bases and J gave up 13 bases; unmatched junction bases: 5. The CDR3 nucleotides are TGTGCCAGCAGCTTCAGGGGGCCCCTTTACTTC. It yields the protein CASSFRGPLYF.

The chain couples TRBV11-2 to TRBJ2-1, with 7 bases identical to TRBD2. Germline trimming cut 5 bases from V and 0 bases from J; bases unmatched to any gene: 10. CDR3 length equals 17 residues. Germline CDR1 reads SGHAT; CDR2 reads FQNNGV. The DNA for the CDR3 is TGTGCCAGCAGCGTAACCTACGGCGGGAGCTCCTACAATGAGCAGTTCTTC. Translated: CASSVTYGGSSYNEQFF. The full variable domain, in which reference TRBV11-2 and TRBJ2-1 provide the parts outside the CDR3, is EAGVAQSPRYKIIEKRQSVAFWCNPISGHATLYWYQQILGQGPKLLIQFQNNGVVDDSQLPKDRFSAERLKGVDSTLKIQPAKLEDSAVYLCASSVTYGGSSYNEQFFGPGTRLTVL.

This chain connects TRBV30 to TRBJ1-1; 8 nucleotides agree with TRBD1. Per germline, CDR1 GTSNPN and CDR2 SVGIG (reference sequence). Losses at the gene ends were 3 bases for V and 4 bases for J; bases not matched to a gene: 7. This CDR3 is built from 14 residues. The DNA for the CDR3 is TGTGCCTGGAGCCCCAGGGGGCGAGGCACTGAAGCTTTCTTT. Translation: CAWSPRGRGTEAFF.

This chain joins TRBV5-3 and TRBJ2-7, with 7 bases identical to TRBD2. TRBV5-3 is marked as an open reading frame, function uncertain. Trimming at V came to 8 bases and at J to 3 bases, leaving 14 bases not matched to a gene. CDR3 size: 15 residues. DNA for the CDR3: TGTGCCAGGAAGCGGGGTGGGCTAGCAATCTACGAGCAGTACTTC. It translates to CARKRGGLAIYEQYF.

CDR3 loop: CASSSRDIPRGYTF. The CDR3 DNA sequence: TGTGCCAGCAGCTCCAGGGATATCCCCCGGGGCTACACCTTC. The chain has TRBV7-8 and TRBJ1-2, with D perhaps matching TRBD1 (5 bases). This CDR3 comprises 14 residues. CDR1 is SGHVS and CDR2 is FQNEAQ in the germline V gene. The V gene lost 4 bases and the J gene lost 8 bases, with 17 bases spanning the gap.